The clone carrying this T cell receptor beta chain appeared once. Its antigen is unidentified. The sample comes from a study of OX40 agonist ivuxolimab in advanced cancers. Looking at the study overall: The group had a mean age of around 60 years, ranged from 23 to 79, and was 80% to 90% male.

Produced via immunoSEQ multiplex PCR; TCRdb's table is partial and in-frame only. This sample has more than 70,000 clones, with more than 80% found just once. Patients had blood sampled at baseline and again on cycle 4 day 1 and cycle 7 day 1. The CDR3 contains 13 residues. Trimming pared 5 bases from V and 10 bases from J, leaving 17 bases between. Looked up from germline, CDR1 is SGHTA and CDR2 is FQGNSA. General study results and limits: Normalized expansion of T-cell clones was also low for some nonresponders. Among the lowest peripheral clonal expansion occurred in 0.1-3.0 mg/kg partial responders.

The clonotype comes from an adult with an advanced solid tumor such as melanoma, head and neck, liver or kidney cancer. The J gene is TRBJ1-1, the V gene TRBV7-2; D is perhaps TRBD1 (6 bases). Sample: CD4+ or CD8+ T cells sorted from blood, taken in a trial of the OX40 agonist ivuxolimab. CDR3 sequence reads: CASSQVGGPRAFF. In DNA, the CDR3 is TGTGCCAGCAGCCAGGTTGGGGGGCCGAGAGCTTTCTTT.